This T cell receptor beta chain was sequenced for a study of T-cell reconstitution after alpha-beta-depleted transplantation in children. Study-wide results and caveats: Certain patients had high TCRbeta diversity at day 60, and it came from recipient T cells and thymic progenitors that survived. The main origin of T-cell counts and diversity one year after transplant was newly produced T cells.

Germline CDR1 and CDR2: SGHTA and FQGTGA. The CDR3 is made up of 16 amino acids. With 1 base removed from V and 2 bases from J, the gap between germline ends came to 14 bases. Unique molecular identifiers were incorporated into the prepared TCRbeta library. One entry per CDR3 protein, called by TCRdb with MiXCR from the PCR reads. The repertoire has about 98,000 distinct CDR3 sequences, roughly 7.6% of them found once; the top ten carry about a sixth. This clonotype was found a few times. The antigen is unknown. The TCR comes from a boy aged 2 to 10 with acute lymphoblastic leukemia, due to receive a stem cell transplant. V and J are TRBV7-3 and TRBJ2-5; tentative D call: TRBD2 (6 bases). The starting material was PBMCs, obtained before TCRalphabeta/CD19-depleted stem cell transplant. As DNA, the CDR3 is TGTGCCAGCAGCTTAATCCCAGCGGGTCAGCAAGAGACCCAGTACTTC. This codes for CASSLIPAGQQETQYF.